A selection of T cell receptor beta chains follows, all from one sample in a study of lymphopenia after photon versus proton radiotherapy. The method was immunoSEQ multiplex PCR; TCRdb's version includes in-frame clones alone and lacks a portion of them. This table holds tens of thousands of clones, roughly 84% found once. The specimen comprised peripheral blood, sampled from a patient treated with proton-based radiotherapy. These receptors all come from a woman aged 70-85 years with pancreatic cancer. CDR3s include the opening cysteine and the closing phenylalanine or tryptophan. The order of the fields is D gene, V gene, clone size, J gene, CDR3 DNA, CDR3 protein. A D gene is named only where the DNA matches it firmly. Some rows mark clone size as missing; the rest say once, few, many or name a class of expanded clone.

D gene: .; V gene: TRBV6-5; clone size: few; J gene: TRBJ1-5; CDR3 DNA: TGTGCCAGCAGTTACATTGGCCTCAATCAGCCCCAGCATTTT; CDR3 protein: CASSYIGLNQPQHF
D gene: .; V gene: TRBV29-1; clone size: .; J gene: TRBJ2-2; CDR3 DNA: TGCAGCGTTGGGGAGGCCGGGGAGCTGTTTTTT; CDR3 protein: CSVGEAGELFF
D gene: .; V gene: TRBV6-6; clone size: .; J gene: TRBJ1-2; CDR3 DNA: TGTGCCAGCAGTTCCCCCAGCCCGGGAGGCTACACCTTC; CDR3 protein: CASSSPSPGGYTF
D gene: TRBD1; V gene: TRBV27; clone size: .; J gene: TRBJ2-1; CDR3 DNA: TGTGCCAGCACCCCACCGGGACAGGGTTCCAATGAGCAGTTCTTC; CDR3 protein: CASTPPGQGSNEQFF
D gene: .; V gene: TRBV6-6; clone size: .; J gene: TRBJ2-7; CDR3 DNA: TGTGCCAGCAGTTCGACAGACTACGAGCAGTACTTC; CDR3 protein: CASSSTDYEQYF
D gene: .; V gene: TRBV10-1; clone size: .; J gene: TRBJ2-7; CDR3 DNA: TGCGCCAGCAGTGAGTTGATGGGGACGGACGTCTACGAGCAGTACTTC; CDR3 protein: CASSELMGTDVYEQYF
D gene: .; V gene: TRBV11-3; clone size: .; J gene: TRBJ2-7; CDR3 DNA: TGTGCCAGCAGCTCCGCCCCAGTCTACGAGCAGTACTTC; CDR3 protein: CASSSAPVYEQYF
D gene: TRBD1; V gene: TRBV2; clone size: few; J gene: TRBJ2-7; CDR3 DNA: TGTGCCAGCAGCGCCGGGACAGGCTCCTACGAGCAGTACTTC; CDR3 protein: CASSAGTGSYEQYF
D gene: TRBD1; V gene: TRBV19; clone size: .; J gene: TRBJ2-6; CDR3 DNA: TGTGCCAGTACCCTTTGGGACAGCTCTGGGGCCAACGTCCTGACTTTC; CDR3 protein: CASTLWDSSGANVLTF
D gene: .; V gene: TRBV7-9; clone size: .; J gene: TRBJ2-2; CDR3 DNA: TGTGCCAGCAGCCCCAGGGAAACCGGGGAGCTGTTTTTT; CDR3 protein: CASSPRETGELFF
D gene: TRBD1; V gene: TRBV28; clone size: .; J gene: TRBJ1-1; CDR3 DNA: TGTGCCAGCAGTCCGAGATACTACAGACAGGGGCTGAACACTGAAGCTTTCTTT; CDR3 protein: CASSPRYYRQGLNTEAFF
D gene: TRBD1; V gene: TRBV6-1; clone size: .; J gene: TRBJ1-2; CDR3 DNA: TGTGCCAGCAGATCCGGGACAGGGATCTATGGCTACACCTTC; CDR3 protein: CASRSGTGIYGYTF
D gene: .; V gene: TRBV29-1; clone size: .; J gene: TRBJ1-2; CDR3 DNA: TGCAGCGTGACCAAGGACCTTTCGCTTTATGGCTACACCTTC; CDR3 protein: CSVTKDLSLYGYTF
D gene: TRBD1; V gene: TRBV9; clone size: .; J gene: TRBJ2-2; CDR3 DNA: TGTGCCAGCAGCGTTGGCCCACAGGGGGCGAACACCGGGGAGCTGTTTTTT; CDR3 protein: CASSVGPQGANTGELFF
D gene: .; V gene: TRBV28; clone size: .; J gene: TRBJ2-2; CDR3 DNA: TGTGCCAGCAGTTTGACGAACACCGGGGAGCTGTTTTTT; CDR3 protein: CASSLTNTGELFF
D gene: TRBD1; V gene: TRBV27; clone size: once; J gene: TRBJ1-2; CDR3 DNA: TGTGCCAGCAGAGTGACAGGGACCTTTAACTATGGCTACACCTTC; CDR3 protein: CASRVTGTFNYGYTF
D gene: .; V gene: TRBV20-1; clone size: few; J gene: TRBJ2-1; CDR3 DNA: TGCAGTGCTAGAAAAGAAGGTGAGCAGTTCTTC; CDR3 protein: CSARKEGEQFF
D gene: .; V gene: TRBV7-3; clone size: .; J gene: TRBJ2-1; CDR3 DNA: TGTGCCAGCAGTCCCGTAGGGAGAAAACTAAACTACAATGAGCAGTTCTTC; CDR3 protein: CASSPVGRKLNYNEQFF
D gene: TRBD1; V gene: TRBV28; clone size: .; J gene: TRBJ1-3; CDR3 DNA: TGTGCCAGCAGTTTAAAGGACAGGGGGCACACCATATATTTT; CDR3 protein: CASSLKDRGHTIYF
D gene: TRBD1; V gene: TRBV28; clone size: once; J gene: TRBJ1-1; CDR3 DNA: TGTGCCAGCAGTTTATCGACAGGGACAAAAGCTTTCTTT; CDR3 protein: CASSLSTGTKAFF
D gene: .; V gene: TRBV5-4; clone size: once; J gene: TRBJ1-1; CDR3 DNA: TGTGCCAGCAGCTCCCTTATTAGCCCTGAAGCTTTCTTT; CDR3 protein: CASSSLISPEAFF